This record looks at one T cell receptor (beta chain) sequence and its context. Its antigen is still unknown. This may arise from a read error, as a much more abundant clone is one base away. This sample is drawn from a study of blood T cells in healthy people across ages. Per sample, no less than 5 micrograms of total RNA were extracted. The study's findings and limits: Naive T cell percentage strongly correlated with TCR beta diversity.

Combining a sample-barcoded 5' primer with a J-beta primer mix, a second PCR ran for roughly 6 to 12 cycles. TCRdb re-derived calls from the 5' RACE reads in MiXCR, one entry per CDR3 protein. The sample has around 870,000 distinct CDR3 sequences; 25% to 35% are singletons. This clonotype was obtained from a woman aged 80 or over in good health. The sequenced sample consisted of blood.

This CDR3 is CASSYARGQANVRTF. The CDR3 DNA reads TGTGCCAGCAGTTACGCGCGGGGGCAGGCCAACGTCCGGACTTTC. The rearrangement links TRBV6-5 to TRBJ2-6, with D perhaps matching TRBD2 (7 bases). The CDR3 has 15 amino acids. Germline values: CDR1 MNHEY, CDR2 SVGAGI.